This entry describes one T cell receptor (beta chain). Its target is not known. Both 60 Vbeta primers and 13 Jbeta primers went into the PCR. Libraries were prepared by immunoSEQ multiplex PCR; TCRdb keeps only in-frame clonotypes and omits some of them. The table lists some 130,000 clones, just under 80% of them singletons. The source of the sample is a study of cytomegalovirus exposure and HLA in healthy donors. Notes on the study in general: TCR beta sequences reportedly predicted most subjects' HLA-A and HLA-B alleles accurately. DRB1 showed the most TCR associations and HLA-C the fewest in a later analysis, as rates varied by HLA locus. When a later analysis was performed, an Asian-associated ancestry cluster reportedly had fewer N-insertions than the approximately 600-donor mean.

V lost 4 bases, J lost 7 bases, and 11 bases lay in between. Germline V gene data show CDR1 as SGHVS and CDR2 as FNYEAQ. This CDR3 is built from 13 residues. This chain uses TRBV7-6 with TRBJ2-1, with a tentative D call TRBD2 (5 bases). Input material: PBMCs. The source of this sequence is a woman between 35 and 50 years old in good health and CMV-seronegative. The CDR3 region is CASSSTPGNEQFF. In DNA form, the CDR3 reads TGTGCCAGCAGCTCGACCCCGGGAAATGAGCAGTTCTTC.